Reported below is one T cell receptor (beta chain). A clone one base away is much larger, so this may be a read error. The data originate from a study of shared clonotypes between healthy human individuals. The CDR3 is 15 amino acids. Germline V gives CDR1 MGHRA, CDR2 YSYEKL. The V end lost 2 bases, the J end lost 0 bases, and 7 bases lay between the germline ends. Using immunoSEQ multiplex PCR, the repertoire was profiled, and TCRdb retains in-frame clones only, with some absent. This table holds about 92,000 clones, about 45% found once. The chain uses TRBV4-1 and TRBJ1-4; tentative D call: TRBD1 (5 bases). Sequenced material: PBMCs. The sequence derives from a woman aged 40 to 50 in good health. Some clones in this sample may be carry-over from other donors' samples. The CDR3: CASSQRQTTNEKLFF. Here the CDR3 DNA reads TGCGCCAGCAGCCAAAGACAGACAACTAATGAAAAACTGTTTTTT.